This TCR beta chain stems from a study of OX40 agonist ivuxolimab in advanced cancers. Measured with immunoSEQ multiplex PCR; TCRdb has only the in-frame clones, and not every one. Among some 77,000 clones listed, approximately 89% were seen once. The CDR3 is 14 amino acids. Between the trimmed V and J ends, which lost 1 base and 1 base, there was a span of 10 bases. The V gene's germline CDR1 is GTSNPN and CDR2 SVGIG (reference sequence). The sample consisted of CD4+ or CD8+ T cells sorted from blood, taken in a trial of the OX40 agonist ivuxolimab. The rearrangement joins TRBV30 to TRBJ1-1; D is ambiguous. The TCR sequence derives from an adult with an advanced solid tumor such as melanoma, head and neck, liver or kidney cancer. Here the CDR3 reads CAWSDFRGNTEAFF. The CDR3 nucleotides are TGTGCCTGGAGTGATTTTCGAGGGAACACTGAAGCTTTCTTT.